What follows is one T cell receptor beta chain and its context. These data belong to a study of blood T cell repertoires in COVID-19. Study details: The origin of the acute and convalescent COVID-19 samples was the United States, Italy and Spain. PBMCs, B-cell-depleted T cells, or T cells were the source of the cDNA or gDNA that made up the material.

The CDR3 runs to 13 residues. The germline gives CDR1 SGHDT, CDR2 YYEEEE. V dropped 3 bases and J dropped 5; count of bases not matched to a gene: 5. In the study's own analysis: Amplification of reference gene primers provided the estimated nucleated cell counts. TCRdb keeps only in-frame clones here, not all; method: immunoSEQ multiplex PCR. From that table come the V and J calls and clone size; the DNA was used to work out D and trimming. The data hold 53,000 or so clones, with about 75% observed a single time. V is TRBV5-6 and J is TRBJ2-7; 7 bases fit TRBD1. The sequenced sample consisted of peripheral blood. The sequence was collected from a man aged 50 to 60 with active or convalescent COVID-19. CDR3 sequence: CASSWDRTHEQYF. The CDR3 DNA follows: TGTGCCAGCAGCTGGGACAGAACCCACGAGCAGTACTTC.